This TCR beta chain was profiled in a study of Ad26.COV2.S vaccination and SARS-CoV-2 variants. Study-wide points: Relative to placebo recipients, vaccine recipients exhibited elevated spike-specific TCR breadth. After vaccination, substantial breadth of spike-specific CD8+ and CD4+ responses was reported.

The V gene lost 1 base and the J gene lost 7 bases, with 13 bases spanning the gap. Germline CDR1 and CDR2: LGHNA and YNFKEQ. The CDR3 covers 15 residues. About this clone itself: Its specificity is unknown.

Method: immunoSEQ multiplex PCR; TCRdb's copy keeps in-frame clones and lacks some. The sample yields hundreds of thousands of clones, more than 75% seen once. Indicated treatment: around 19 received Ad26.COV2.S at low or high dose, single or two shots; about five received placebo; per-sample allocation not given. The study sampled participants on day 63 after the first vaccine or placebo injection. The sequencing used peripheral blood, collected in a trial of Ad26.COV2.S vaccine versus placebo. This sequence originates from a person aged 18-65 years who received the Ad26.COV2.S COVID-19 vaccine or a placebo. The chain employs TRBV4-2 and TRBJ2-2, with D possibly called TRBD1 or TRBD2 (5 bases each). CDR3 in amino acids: CASSQALLGDGELFF. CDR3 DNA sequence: TGTGCCAGCAGCCAAGCTTTACTAGGGGACGGGGAGCTGTTTTTT.